Listed below are T cell receptor beta chains from one sample, sequenced in a study of cytomegalovirus exposure and HLA in healthy donors. Sequencing used immunoSEQ multiplex PCR; TCRdb keeps in-frame clones, though not all of them. This table holds 200,000 to 250,000 clones, approximately 87% found once. The source material was PBMCs. These receptors all come from a man younger than 35 in good health and CMV-seronegative. The CDR3 runs from the conserved cysteine through the conserved F or W. D genes are given only for firm matches. The size of a clone is reported for some rows only, either as once, few or many, or as a class for expanded clones.

cdr3_length,j_call,v_call,d_call,clone_size,cdr3_aa,cdr3_nt
14,TRBJ2-7,TRBV7-9,NA,NA,CASSFLLKPYEQYF,TGTGCCAGCAGCTTTTTACTGAAACCCTACGAGCAGTACTTC
15,TRBJ2-7,TRBV2,NA,NA,CASRENRLPSHEQYF,TGTGCCAGCAGGGAAAACAGGCTCCCCTCCCACGAGCAGTACTTC
15,TRBJ2-7,TRBV18,NA,NA,CASSPNGRGSYEQYF,TGTGCCAGCTCACCGAATGGCCGGGGCTCCTACGAGCAGTACTTC
15,TRBJ1-5,TRBV4-3,TRBD1,NA,CASSSRLGGDQPQHF,TGCGCCAGCAGCTCCCGTCTAGGGGGCGACCAGCCCCAGCATTTT
12,TRBJ1-2,TRBV27,NA,NA,CARPLANYGYTF,TGTGCCAGACCCTTAGCTAACTATGGCTACACCTTC
13,TRBJ2-2,TRBV5-4,NA,NA,CASSLVLRGELFF,TGTGCCAGCAGCTTGGTACTGCGAGGGGAGCTGTTTTTT
13,TRBJ2-1,TRBV28,NA,NA,CASSLWSGNEQFF,TGTGCCAGCAGTTTATGGTCCGGGAATGAGCAGTTCTTC
16,TRBJ2-3,TRBV28,TRBD2,NA,CASSLYLRGATDTQYF,TGTGCCAGCAGTTTATACCTGCGGGGGGCCACAGATACGCAGTATTTT
15,TRBJ1-6,TRBV27,TRBD1,NA,CASMQRRQGHSPLHF,TGTGCCAGCATGCAACGGAGACAGGGGCATTCACCCCTCCACTTT
14,TRBJ1-2,TRBV28,TRBD1,once,CASSLRQGAWGYTF,TGTGCCAGCAGTTTACGGCAGGGGGCCTGGGGCTACACCTTC
15,TRBJ2-7,TRBV27,NA,NA,CASSLKAGGESEQYF,TGTGCCAGCAGTTTAAAGGCAGGAGGCGAGTCCGAGCAGTACTTC
12,TRBJ1-1,TRBV6-5,TRBD1,NA,CAVQGGNTEAFF,TGTGCCGTCCAAGGGGGCAACACTGAAGCTTTCTTT
15,TRBJ1-2,TRBV5-1,TRBD1,NA,CASSDLGTGDYGYTF,TGCGCCAGCAGCGACCTAGGGACAGGGGACTATGGCTACACCTTC
15,TRBJ2-7,TRBV6-5,NA,NA,CASSYYYGSSYEQYF,TGTGCCAGCAGTTATTATTACGGGAGCTCCTACGAGCAGTACTTC
13,TRBJ2-7,TRBV5-4,NA,NA,CASSLKVGGEQYF,TGTGCCAGCAGCTTAAAGGTCGGCGGGGAGCAGTACTTC
14,TRBJ2-7,TRBV6-1,TRBD1,NA,CASSELGQEYEQYF,TGTGCCAGCAGTGAATTGGGACAGGAGTACGAGCAGTACTTC
10,TRBJ1-2,TRBV23-1,NA,few,CASRTASDTF,TGCGCCAGCAGGACAGCATCCGACACCTTC
16,TRBJ2-1,TRBV5-6,NA,NA,CASSGGTSSSYNEQFF,TGTGCCAGCAGCGGGGGGACCTCCAGTTCCTACAATGAGCAGTTCTTC
17,TRBJ2-7,TRBV4-1,NA,NA,CASSPASYSETTYEQYF,TGCGCCAGCAGTCCTGCAAGTTATTCGGAAACTACCTACGAGCAGTACTTC
16,TRBJ1-3,TRBV5-6,NA,NA,CASSWGVLLSGNTIYF,TGTGCCAGCAGCTGGGGGGTATTGCTCTCTGGAAACACCATATATTTT
17,TRBJ2-5,TRBV15,TRBD2,NA,CATSRDTSSGGVETQYF,TGTGCCACCAGCAGAGATACATCTAGCGGGGGGGTGGAGACCCAGTACTTC
13,TRBJ1-5,TRBV9,NA,NA,CASSSLSDQPQHF,TGTGCCAGCAGCTCACTTTCCGATCAGCCCCAGCATTTT
16,TRBJ1-3,TRBV11-2,TRBD1,NA,CASSLTTGLSGNTIYF,TGTGCCAGCAGCCTCACGACAGGGCTCTCTGGAAACACCATATATTTT
13,TRBJ2-7,TRBV2,NA,NA,CASSEVGGGGQYF,TGTGCCAGCAGTGAAGTAGGAGGGGGCGGGCAGTACTTC
14,TRBJ2-7,TRBV7-2,TRBD2,NA,CASSFGGTSYEQYF,TGTGCCAGCAGCTTCGGGGGGACTAGCTACGAGCAGTACTTC
14,TRBJ2-3,TRBV7-8,NA,NA,CASSAGASTDTQYF,TGTGCCAGCAGCGCGGGGGCAAGCACAGATACGCAGTATTTT
15,TRBJ1-1,TRBV30,NA,once,CAWSVSLGRRVEAFF,TGTGCCTGGAGTGTTAGTTTGGGGCGTCGGGTTGAAGCTTTCTTT
13,TRBJ1-1,TRBV15,TRBD1,NA,CATSRDRTGEAFF,TGTGCCACCAGCAGAGATCGGACAGGGGAAGCTTTCTTT
14,TRBJ2-3,TRBV9,NA,NA,CASSVAGTTDTQYF,TGTGCCAGCAGCGTAGCTGGCACCACAGATACGCAGTATTTT
16,TRBJ2-5,TRBV4-1,TRBD1,NA,CASSLSLDRAKETQYF,TGCGCCAGCAGCCTTTCCCTCGACAGGGCAAAAGAGACCCAGTACTTC
12,TRBJ2-2,TRBV27,NA,NA,CASSFSAGELFF,TGTGCCAGCAGTTTCTCCGCCGGGGAGCTGTTTTTT
13,TRBJ2-2,TRBV5-1,NA,NA,CASSLAGTGELFF,TGCGCCAGCAGCTTGGCAGGGACCGGGGAGCTGTTTTTT
15,TRBJ1-2,TRBV4-3,TRBD1,NA,CASSPREKGAQGYTF,TGCGCCAGCAGCCCTCGTGAGAAGGGGGCTCAGGGCTACACCTTC
14,TRBJ2-1,TRBV27,TRBD2,NA,CASSLSGSFNEQFF,TGTGCCAGCAGTTTAAGCGGGAGCTTTAATGAGCAGTTCTTC
13,TRBJ1-1,TRBV5-6,NA,NA,CASSFSEGAEAFF,TGTGCCAGCAGCTTTAGTGAGGGGGCTGAAGCTTTCTTT
13,TRBJ1-1,TRBV19,NA,NA,CASSLGPVGVAFF,TGTGCCAGTAGTCTCGGACCGGTAGGGGTGGCTTTCTTT
12,TRBJ1-1,TRBV5-1,NA,NA,CASSLTGTEAFF,TGCGCCAGCAGCCTTACCGGGACAGAAGCTTTCTTT
15,TRBJ2-3,TRBV9,TRBD2,once,CASSETSGGSDTQYF,TGTGCCAGCAGCGAGACTAGCGGGGGGAGCGATACGCAGTATTTT
15,TRBJ2-3,TRBV5-1,NA,NA,CASSPMAPSTDTQYF,TGCGCCAGCAGCCCCATGGCCCCTAGCACAGATACGCAGTATTTT
15,TRBJ2-5,TRBV4-3,NA,NA,CASSQDWMEGRGQYF,TGCGCCAGCAGCCAAGATTGGATGGAAGGTCGGGGCCAGTACTTC
13,TRBJ1-2,TRBV2,TRBD1,NA,CASGTGPFYGYTF,TGTGCCAGCGGGACAGGGCCTTTTTATGGCTACACCTTC
15,TRBJ2-5,TRBV5-4,TRBD2,once,CASSPTSGGSQTQYF,TGTGCCAGCAGCCCGACTAGCGGGGGAAGCCAGACCCAGTACTTC
13,TRBJ1-1,TRBV27,NA,NA,CASTSFSGTEAFF,TGTGCCAGCACTTCGTTTAGCGGCACTGAAGCTTTCTTT
14,TRBJ1-2,TRBV28,TRBD1,NA,CASSLGTGAYGYTF,TGTGCCAGCAGTTTAGGGACAGGGGCCTATGGCTACACCTTC
18,TRBJ1-5,TRBV7-2,NA,NA,CASSLVNSGGGSNQPQHF,TGTGCCAGCAGCTTAGTAAATTCTGGGGGAGGGAGCAATCAGCCCCAGCATTTT
15,TRBJ2-7,TRBV15,TRBD2,NA,CATSRVLSGGGEQYF,TGTGCCACCAGCAGAGTTCTTAGCGGGGGAGGCGAGCAGTACTTC
15,TRBJ1-3,TRBV5-1,NA,NA,CASSLVAGSGNTIYF,TGCGCCAGCAGCTTGGTGGCGGGGTCTGGAAACACCATATATTTT
13,TRBJ2-3,TRBV2,NA,NA,CASSGTYTDTQYF,TGTGCCAGCAGCGGGACTTACACAGATACGCAGTATTTT
18,TRBJ2-3,TRBV27,NA,NA,CASTLVAEGAPLGDTQYF,TGTGCCAGCACCTTGGTAGCGGAGGGGGCGCCTTTGGGAGATACGCAGTATTTT
14,TRBJ2-3,TRBV6-6,NA,once,CASSRDSSTDTQYF,TGTGCCAGCAGTAGAGACAGCAGCACAGATACGCAGTATTTT
13,TRBJ1-2,TRBV28,NA,NA,CASRDGQIYGYTF,TGTGCCAGCAGGGACGGACAGATCTATGGCTACACCTTC
14,TRBJ2-1,TRBV2,TRBD2,NA,CASSIAGGNNEQFF,TGTGCCAGCAGTATAGCGGGAGGGAACAATGAGCAGTTCTTC
14,TRBJ1-1,TRBV9,NA,NA,CASSVGQGPGEAFF,TGTGCCAGCAGCGTTGGTCAGGGGCCGGGTGAAGCTTTCTTT
16,TRBJ2-1,TRBV6-6,NA,NA,CASSQDSSRWANEQFF,TGTGCCAGCAGTCAGGACAGTTCTAGGTGGGCAAATGAGCAGTTCTTC
14,TRBJ2-5,TRBV7-6,TRBD1,NA,CASSRTGRQETQYF,TGTGCCAGCAGCAGGACAGGGAGGCAAGAGACCCAGTACTTC
14,TRBJ1-5,TRBV27,TRBD1,NA,CASSLSRGRQPQHF,TGTGCCAGCAGTTTAAGCAGGGGGAGGCAGCCCCAGCATTTT
16,TRBJ2-3,TRBV5-6,TRBD2,NA,CASSFHLAGGADTQYF,TGTGCCAGCAGCTTCCATCTAGCGGGAGGTGCAGATACGCAGTATTTT
16,TRBJ2-2,TRBV15,NA,NA,CATSRDRGANTGELFF,TGTGCCACCAGCAGAGACAGGGGGGCGAACACCGGGGAGCTGTTTTTT
15,TRBJ2-1,TRBV10-2,NA,NA,CASSDYGSSYNEQFF,TGCGCCAGCAGTGACTACGGGAGCTCCTACAATGAGCAGTTCTTC